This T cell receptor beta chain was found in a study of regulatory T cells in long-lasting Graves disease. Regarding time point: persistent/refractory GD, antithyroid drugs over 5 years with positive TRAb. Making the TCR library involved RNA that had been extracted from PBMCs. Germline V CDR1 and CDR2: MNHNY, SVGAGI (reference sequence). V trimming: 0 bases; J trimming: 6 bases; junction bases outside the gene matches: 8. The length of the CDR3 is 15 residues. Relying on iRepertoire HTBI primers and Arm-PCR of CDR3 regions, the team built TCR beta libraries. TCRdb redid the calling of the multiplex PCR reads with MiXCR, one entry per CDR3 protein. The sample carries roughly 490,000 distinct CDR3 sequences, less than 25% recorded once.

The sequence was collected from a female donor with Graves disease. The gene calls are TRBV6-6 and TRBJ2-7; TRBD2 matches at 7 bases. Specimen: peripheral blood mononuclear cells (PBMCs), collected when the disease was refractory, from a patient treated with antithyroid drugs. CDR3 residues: CASSYSPSGKGEQYF. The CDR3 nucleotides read TGTGCCAGCAGTTACTCGCCGAGCGGGAAGGGCGAGCAGTACTTC.